This T cell receptor beta chain was obtained from a study of T cells in Graves' hyperthyroidism and ophthalmopathy. In the case of this clonotype: This sequence may be a read error, since a much larger clone differs from it by one base.

Amplification targeted TCR beta CDR3 regions from RNA transcripts. First-round RT-PCR of the TCR CDR3 relied on the HTBI primer set. Using its own MiXCR run on the multiplex PCR reads, TCRdb lists one record per CDR3 protein. The profile shows fewer than 550,000 distinct CDR3 sequences, about a sixth of them singletons. From germline, CDR1 is LNHDA and CDR2 SQIVND (reference sequence). The CDR3 sequence is 14 residues long. V lost 3 bases to trimming and J lost 3 bases, with 9 bases between them. The clonotype originates from a woman younger than 30 with Graves' hyperthyroidism. This sequence joins TRBV19 and TRBJ1-5, with D unresolved. The sequencing input was blood. The CDR3 reads CASSILDDNQPQHF. CDR3 bases: TGTGCCAGTAGTATTTTGGACGACAATCAGCCCCAGCATTTT.